Listed here is a single TCR beta chain. The entry originates in a study of blood T cells in healthy people across ages. A J-beta primer mix and a sample-barcoded 5' primer were used in a second PCR of roughly 6 to 12 cycles. In TCRdb, the 5' RACE reads were re-called with MiXCR into one record per CDR3 protein. This table has 750,000 or so distinct CDR3 sequences, roughly 25% appearing once. These data were likewise used in another study, on T cells of mothers and their children.

The source material was blood. The sequence was obtained from a boy between 5 and 17 years old in good health.

Here the CDR3 DNA reads TGCAGTGCTAGAAGGCTAGCGGACATCCAAGAGACCCAGTACTTC. Translating it yields CSARRLADIQETQYF. The chain couples TRBV20-1 to TRBJ2-5; 7 bases agree with TRBD2. V gave up 2 bases and J gave up 1 base; unmatched junction bases: 7. In germline, CDR1 is DFQATT, CDR2 SNEGSKA (reference sequence). The CDR3 spans 15 residues.